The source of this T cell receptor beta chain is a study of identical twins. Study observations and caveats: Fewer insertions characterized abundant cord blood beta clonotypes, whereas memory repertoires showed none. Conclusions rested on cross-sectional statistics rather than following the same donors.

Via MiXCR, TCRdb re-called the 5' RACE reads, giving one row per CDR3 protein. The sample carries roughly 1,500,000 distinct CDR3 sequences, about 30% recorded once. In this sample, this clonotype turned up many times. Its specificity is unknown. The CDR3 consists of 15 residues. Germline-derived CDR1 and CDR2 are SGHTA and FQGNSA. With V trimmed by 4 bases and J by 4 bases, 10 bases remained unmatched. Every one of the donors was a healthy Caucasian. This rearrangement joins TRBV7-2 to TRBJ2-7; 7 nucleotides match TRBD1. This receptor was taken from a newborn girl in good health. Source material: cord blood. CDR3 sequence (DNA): TGTGCCAGCAGCTCAACCGGGACAGTCGCTTACGAGCAGTACTTC. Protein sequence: CASSSTGTVAYEQYF.